This T cell receptor beta chain emerged from a study of T cell changes during pregnancy in multiple sclerosis. The V and J ends lost 7 bases and 4 bases respectively, with 15 bases between them. The CDR3 has 14 amino acids. From germline, CDR1 is SNHLY and CDR2 FYNNEI. This table comes from immunoSEQ multiplex PCR, and its TCRdb copy is limited to in-frame clones, with some not included. The table shows about 80,000 clones, with over 85% occurring only once. The V gene is TRBV2, the J gene TRBJ2-3; D remains unclear. This sequence was found in a female donor in good health, enrolled as a control in a pregnancy study. The sample in question was peripheral blood, obtained in the second trimester of pregnancy. DNA for the CDR3: TGTGCCAGCACCCTGTTGGTTCGGGCAGATACGCAGTATTTT. Amino acid sequence: CASTLLVRADTQYF.